The T cell receptor (beta chain) under discussion was sequenced for a study of beta chain features in type 1 diabetes. Study outcomes and limitations: Across all four CD4+ subsets, people with type 1 diabetes showed modestly shorter TCRB CDR3s.

This clone has just a few counts. Its antigen is unidentified. Trimming left V 4 bases short and J 2 bases short, with 9 bases between. The CDR3 extends over 13 amino acids. Germline loops: CDR1 MDHEN, CDR2 SYDVKM. Investigators reverse transcribed all isolated RNA, so they sequenced expressed TCRB transcripts. The data were produced by immunoSEQ multiplex PCR, yet TCRdb's version contains in-frame clones alone and is incomplete. Of 600,000 or so clones listed, around an eighth are singletons. This TCR derives from a man between 18 and 35 years old with type 1 diabetes. The chain recombines TRBV28 with TRBJ2-7; D gene unclear. The sequenced sample was naive CD4+ T cells from blood. The CDR3 spells CASSSQVPYEQYF. In DNA, the CDR3 is TGTGCCAGCAGTTCGCAAGTACCCTACGAGCAGTACTTC.